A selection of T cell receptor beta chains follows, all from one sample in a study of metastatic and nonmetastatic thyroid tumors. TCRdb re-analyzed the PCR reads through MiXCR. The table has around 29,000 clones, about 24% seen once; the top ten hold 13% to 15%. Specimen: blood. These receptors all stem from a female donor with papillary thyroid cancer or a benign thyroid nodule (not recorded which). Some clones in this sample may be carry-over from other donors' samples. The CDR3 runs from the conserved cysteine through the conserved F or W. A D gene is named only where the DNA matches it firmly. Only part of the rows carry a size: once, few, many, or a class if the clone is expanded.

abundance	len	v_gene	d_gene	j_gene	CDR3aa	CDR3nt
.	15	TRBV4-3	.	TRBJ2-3	CAPQQTELLTDTQYF	TGCGCCCCCCAGCAGACGGAGTTATTGACAGATACGCAGTATTTT
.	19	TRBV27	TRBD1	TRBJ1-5	CASSLLPWTGSKGNQPQHF	TGTGCCAGCAGTTTATTGCCCTGGACAGGGTCTAAGGGCAATCAGCCCCAGCATTTT
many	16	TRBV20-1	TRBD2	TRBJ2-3	CSARGLAGGSGDTQYF	TGCAGTGCTAGGGGGCTAGCGGGAGGATCGGGAGATACGCAGTATTTT
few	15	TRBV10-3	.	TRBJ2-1	CAICRAVGPNNEQFF	TGTGCCATCTGTAGGGCGGTAGGACCTAACAATGAGCAGTTCTTC
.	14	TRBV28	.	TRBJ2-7	CASSLGGSSYEQYF	TGTGCCAGCAGTTTAGGCGGGTCCTCCTACGAGCAGTACTTC
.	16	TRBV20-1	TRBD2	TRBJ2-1	CSARDLAGGPNNEQFF	TGCAGTGCTAGAGACCTCGCGGGAGGTCCTAACAATGAGCAGTTCTTC
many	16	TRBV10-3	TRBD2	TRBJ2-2	CAISESGRANTGELFF	TGTGCCATCAGTGAAAGCGGGAGGGCCAACACCGGGGAGCTGTTTTTT
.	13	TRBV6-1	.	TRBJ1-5	CASSYRVSQPQHF	TGTGCCAGCAGCTATAGGGTAAGTCAGCCCCAGCATTTT
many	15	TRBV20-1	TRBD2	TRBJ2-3	CSADSTSAQRDTQYF	TGCAGTGCTGACTCCACTAGCGCCCAAAGGGATACGCAGTATTTT
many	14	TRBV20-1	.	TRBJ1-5	CSARDIAGNQPQHF	TGCAGTGCTAGAGACATAGCAGGCAATCAGCCCCAGCATTTT
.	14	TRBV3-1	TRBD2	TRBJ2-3	CASSQGGGGDKQYF	TGTGCCAGCAGCCAAGGGGGGGGAGGAGATAAGCAGTATTTT
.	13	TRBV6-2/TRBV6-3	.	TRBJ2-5	CASSGVPKETQYF	TGTGCCAGCAGCGGGGTGCCGAAAGAGACCCAGTACTTC
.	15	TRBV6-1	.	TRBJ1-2	CASSESRGGVNGYTF	TGTGCCAGCAGTGAAAGCCGGGGAGGGGTGAATGGCTACACCTTC
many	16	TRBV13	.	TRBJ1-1	CASSLEELGVSTEAFF	TGTGCCAGCAGCTTGGAGGAGTTGGGAGTAAGCACTGAAGCTTTCTTT
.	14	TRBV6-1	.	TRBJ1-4	CAGGEWGSGEKLFF	TGTGCCGGTGGGGAATGGGGGTCTGGGGAAAAACTGTTTTTT
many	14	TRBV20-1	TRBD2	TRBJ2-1	CSAKSLLGGNEQFF	TGCAGTGCTAAATCGCTTTTGGGGGGGAATGAGCAGTTCTTC
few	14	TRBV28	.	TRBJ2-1	CASAKRRAYNEQFF	TGTGCCAGCGCAAAGAGGAGGGCCTACAATGAGCAGTTCTTC
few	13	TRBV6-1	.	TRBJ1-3	CASPRDSGNTIYF	TGTGCCAGCCCAAGAGACTCTGGAAACACCATATATTTT